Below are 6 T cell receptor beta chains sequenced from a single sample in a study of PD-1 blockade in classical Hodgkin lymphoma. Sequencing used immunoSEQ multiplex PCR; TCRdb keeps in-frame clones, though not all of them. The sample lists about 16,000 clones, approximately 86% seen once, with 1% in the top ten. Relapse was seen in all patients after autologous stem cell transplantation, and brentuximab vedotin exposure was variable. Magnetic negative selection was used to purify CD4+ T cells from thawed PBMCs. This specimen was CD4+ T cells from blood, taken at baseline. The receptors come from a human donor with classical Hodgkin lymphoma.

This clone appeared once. The CDR3 here is CASSLAQDTQYF. The CDR3 coding sequence is TGTGCCAGCAGCTTAGCCCAGGATACGCAGTATTTT. V gene TRBV7-9 combines with J gene TRBJ2-3; D remains ambiguous. V was clipped by 0 bases and J by 6 bases, with 4 bases between them. The CDR3 length is 12 residues. CDR1 and CDR2 from the germline V gene are SEHNR and FQNEAQ (reference sequence). The complete variable domain, with remaining parts taken from reference TRBV7-9 and TRBJ2-3, reads DTGVSQNPRHKITKRGQNVTFRCDPISEHNRLYWYRQTLGQGPEFLTYFQNEAQLEKSRLLSDRFSAERPKGSFSTLEIQRTEQGDSAMYLCASSLAQDTQYFGPGTRLTVL.

DNA of the CDR3: TGTGCCAGCAGCCCGACCGGGGGCTGGTCTCTCTACGAGCAGTACTTC. It yields the protein CASSPTGGWSLYEQYF. This chain links TRBV7-2 with TRBJ2-7, with D perhaps matching TRBD1 or TRBD2 (6 bases each). V was clipped by 5 bases and J by 3 bases, with 20 bases between them. CDR3 length: 16 residues. Germline V gene data show CDR1 as SGHTA and CDR2 as FQGNSA.

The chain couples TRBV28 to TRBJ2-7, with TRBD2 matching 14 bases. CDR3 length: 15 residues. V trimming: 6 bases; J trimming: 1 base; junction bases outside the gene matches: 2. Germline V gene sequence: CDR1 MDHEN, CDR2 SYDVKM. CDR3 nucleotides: TGTGCCAGCAGGCGACTAGCGGGAGGGTCCTACGAGCAGTACTTC. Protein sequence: CASRRLAGGSYEQYF.

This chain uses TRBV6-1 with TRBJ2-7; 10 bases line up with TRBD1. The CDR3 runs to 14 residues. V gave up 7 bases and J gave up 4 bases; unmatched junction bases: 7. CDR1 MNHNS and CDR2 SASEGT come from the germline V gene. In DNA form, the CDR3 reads TGTGCCAGCAAACGACAGGGGGCGCGATACGAGCAGTACTTC. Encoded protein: CASKRQGARYEQYF.

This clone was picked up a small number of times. The CDR3 loop is CASSSEQEQYF. The CDR3 region has the DNA TGTGCCAGCAGCTCAGAACAGGAGCAGTACTTC. This rearrangement joins TRBV7-2 to TRBJ2-7; D call uncertain. CDR1 is SGHTA and CDR2 is FQGNSA in the germline V gene. CDR3 size: 11 residues. V lost 4 bases and J 7 bases, leaving 8 bases between the germline ends.

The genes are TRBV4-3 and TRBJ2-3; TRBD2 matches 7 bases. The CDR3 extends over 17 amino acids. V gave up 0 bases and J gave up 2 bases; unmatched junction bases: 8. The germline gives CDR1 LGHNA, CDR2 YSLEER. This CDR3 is CASSQEGVAGVTDTQYF. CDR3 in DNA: TGCGCCAGCAGCCAAGAAGGTGTGGCGGGGGTCACAGATACGCAGTATTTT.